The subject of this entry is one T cell receptor beta chain. This entry is derived from a study of cytotoxic CD8 clonotypes in ibrutinib-treated CLL. On the study more broadly: After a median about 13 months on treatment (6 to 36), response samples were drawn.

With 3 bases removed from V and 0 bases from J, the gap between germline ends came to 14 bases. In germline, CDR1 is MDHEN, CDR2 SYDVKM. This CDR3 spans 16 amino acids. Clones were sequenced by immunoSEQ multiplex PCR, and TCRdb holds only the in-frame ones, with some missing. Of about 130,000 clones listed, approximately 83% are singletons. Material: PBMCs, obtained after 24 months of ibrutinib treatment. This clonotype was sampled from a human donor with chronic lymphocytic leukemia. The rearrangement links TRBV28 to TRBJ1-1, with a possible D match to TRBD1 (5 bases). The CDR3 sequence: CASSLWGGTLNTEAFF. Here the CDR3 DNA reads TGTGCCAGCAGTTTGTGGGGTGGGACCTTGAACACTGAAGCTTTCTTT.